A selection of T cell receptor beta chains follows, all from one sample in a study of blood T cell repertoires in COVID-19. Method: immunoSEQ multiplex PCR; TCRdb's copy keeps in-frame clones and lacks some. There are around 250,000 clones in the sample; 85% occur only once, and 5% to 7.5% lies in the top ten. Sequencing used PBMCs or T cells enriched from blood (not recorded which). The receptors derive from a woman aged 45-59 years who had been exposed to COVID-19. The CDR3 runs from the conserved cysteine through the conserved F or W. D genes are given only for firm matches. Rows may omit the clone size; those that give it use once, few, many or a size class.

size: once; J: TRBJ2-3; D: TRBD2; V: TRBV3-1/TRBV3-2; CDR3: CASSQDSGARRGDTQYF; DNA: TGTGCCAGCAGCCAAGATAGCGGGGCCCGCCGGGGAGATACGCAGTATTTT
size: NA; J: TRBJ1-5; D: TRBD1; V: TRBV18; CDR3: CASSHDRTGEGGNQPQHF; DNA: TGTGCCAGCTCCCATGATCGGACAGGGGAGGGAGGCAATCAGCCCCAGCATTTT
size: NA; J: TRBJ2-3; D: TRBD2; V: TRBV27; CDR3: CASSPLAGGYTDTQYF; DNA: TGTGCCAGCAGTCCCTTAGCGGGGGGTTACACAGATACGCAGTATTTT
size: NA; J: TRBJ2-1; D: NA; V: TRBV6-1; CDR3: CASSENYLKNNEQFF; DNA: TGTGCCAGCAGTGAGAACTACCTTAAGAACAATGAGCAGTTCTTC
size: once; J: TRBJ2-1; D: TRBD2; V: TRBV24-1; CDR3: CATSSKRGGYNEQFF; DNA: TGTGCCACCAGTTCAAAGCGGGGGGGATACAATGAGCAGTTCTTC
size: NA; J: TRBJ1-1; D: NA; V: TRBV5-1; CDR3: CASRPGRGNTEAFF; DNA: TGCGCCAGCAGACCCGGCAGGGGGAACACTGAAGCTTTCTTT
size: NA; J: TRBJ2-6; D: NA; V: TRBV3-1/TRBV3-2; CDR3: CASSLRRGSSSGANVLTF; DNA: TGTGCCAGCAGCCTAAGACGGGGATCTAGCTCTGGGGCCAACGTCCTGACTTTC
size: NA; J: TRBJ2-7; D: NA; V: TRBV3-1/TRBV3-2; CDR3: CASSPYRDDWGFYEQYF; DNA: TGTGCCAGCAGCCCCTACAGGGACGACTGGGGATTCTACGAGCAGTACTTC
size: NA; J: TRBJ2-7; D: NA; V: TRBV7-2; CDR3: CASSRDNGWAEQYF; DNA: TGTGCCAGCAGCCGGGACAACGGATGGGCCGAGCAGTACTTC
size: NA; J: TRBJ2-5; D: NA; V: TRBV30; CDR3: CAWSVQGETQYF; DNA: TGTGCCTGGAGTGTACAGGGAGAGACCCAGTACTTC
size: NA; J: TRBJ2-1; D: NA; V: TRBV7-2; CDR3: CASSKASSSYNEQFF; DNA: TGTGCCAGCAGCAAAGCCTCGAGCTCCTACAATGAGCAGTTCTTC
size: few; J: TRBJ2-1; D: NA; V: TRBV6-5; CDR3: CASTPQGRYNEQFF; DNA: TGTGCCAGCACCCCCCAGGGGCGGTATAATGAGCAGTTCTTC
size: NA; J: TRBJ2-3; D: NA; V: TRBV19; CDR3: CASNFRGVSTDTQYF; DNA: TGTGCCAGTAACTTCAGGGGGGTAAGCACAGATACGCAGTATTTT
size: NA; J: TRBJ1-5; D: TRBD1; V: TRBV6-6; CDR3: CASSSRDSFYQPQHF; DNA: TGTGCCAGCAGTTCCCGGGACAGCTTTTATCAGCCCCAGCATTTT
size: NA; J: TRBJ1-6; D: NA; V: TRBV28; CDR3: CASKTGEVDRTLNSPLHF; DNA: TGTGCCAGCAAGACAGGTGAAGTGGACCGGACTTTAAATTCACCCCTCCACTTT
size: few; J: TRBJ1-1; D: NA; V: TRBV19; CDR3: CASSTQTGTEAFF; DNA: TGTGCCAGTAGTACTCAAACAGGGACTGAAGCTTTCTTT
size: NA; J: TRBJ1-2; D: TRBD1; V: TRBV19; CDR3: CASTPPPDREGYTF; DNA: TGTGCCAGTACTCCCCCCCCCGACAGGGAGGGCTACACCTTC
size: few; J: TRBJ2-5; D: NA; V: TRBV11-2; CDR3: CASSHRDFQETQYF; DNA: TGTGCCAGCAGTCACCGGGACTTCCAAGAGACCCAGTACTTC
size: NA; J: TRBJ2-7; D: TRBD2; V: TRBV28; CDR3: CASSGQAGVKQYF; DNA: TGTGCCAGCAGTGGACAAGCGGGAGTGAAGCAGTACTTC
size: NA; J: TRBJ2-3; D: NA; V: TRBV9; CDR3: CASSVGSSGLTDTQYF; DNA: TGTGCCAGCAGCGTAGGGTCTTCAGGGCTAACAGATACGCAGTATTTT
size: NA; J: TRBJ1-1; D: TRBD1; V: TRBV29-1; CDR3: CSVSPGQGTEAFF; DNA: TGCAGCGTCTCACCGGGACAGGGCACTGAAGCTTTCTTT
size: many; J: TRBJ2-3; D: NA; V: TRBV19; CDR3: CASSKGLYTDTQYF; DNA: TGTGCCAGTAGTAAAGGACTGTACACAGATACGCAGTATTTT
size: NA; J: TRBJ2-1; D: NA; V: TRBV25-1; CDR3: CASSEARLRGNEQFF; DNA: TGTGCCAGCAGTGAAGCCCGGCTCCGAGGCAATGAGCAGTTCTTC
size: few; J: TRBJ1-2; D: NA; V: TRBV19; CDR3: CASSVGGSGGTRGYTF; DNA: TGTGCCAGTAGTGTTGGCGGTAGTGGTGGGACTCGTGGCTACACCTTC
size: NA; J: TRBJ1-1; D: NA; V: TRBV2; CDR3: CASVRDKGLEAFF; DNA: TGTGCCAGCGTCCGGGACAAGGGGCTCGAAGCTTTCTTT
size: NA; J: TRBJ2-3; D: TRBD1; V: TRBV14; CDR3: CASSPHRGRGASPPDTQYF; DNA: TGTGCCAGCAGCCCGCACAGGGGCAGGGGAGCCTCCCCGCCAGATACGCAGTATTTT
size: NA; J: TRBJ2-1; D: TRBD2; V: TRBV9; CDR3: CASSVELAGNEQFF; DNA: TGTGCCAGCAGCGTTGAGCTAGCGGGCAATGAGCAGTTCTTC
size: NA; J: TRBJ1-2; D: NA; V: TRBV12-3/TRBV12-4; CDR3: CASSSTGFGYTF; DNA: TGTGCCAGCAGTAGTACAGGGTTTGGCTACACCTTC
size: few; J: TRBJ2-3; D: NA; V: TRBV19; CDR3: CASTGDTQYF; DNA: TGTGCCAGTACGGGAGATACGCAGTATTTT
size: NA; J: TRBJ1-5; D: TRBD1; V: TRBV7-2; CDR3: CASSQIGTANQPQHF; DNA: TGTGCCAGCAGCCAAATCGGGACAGCAAATCAGCCCCAGCATTTT
size: NA; J: TRBJ2-5; D: NA; V: TRBV19; CDR3: CASRGTQETQYF; DNA: TGTGCCAGTAGAGGGACTCAAGAGACCCAGTACTTC
size: NA; J: TRBJ2-7; D: TRBD1; V: TRBV6-2/TRBV6-3; CDR3: CASSYKLWDRGAYEQYF; DNA: TGTGCCAGCAGTTACAAACTTTGGGACAGGGGAGCCTACGAGCAGTACTTC
size: NA; J: TRBJ1-1; D: TRBD1; V: TRBV7-9; CDR3: CASSPGQGNTEAFF; DNA: TGTGCCAGCAGCCCTGGACAGGGGAACACTGAAGCTTTCTTT
size: NA; J: TRBJ2-2; D: TRBD1; V: TRBV7-8; CDR3: CASSLTGERPGELFF; DNA: TGTGCCAGCAGCTTAACAGGGGAGCGACCCGGGGAGCTGTTTTTT
size: NA; J: TRBJ1-2; D: NA; V: TRBV6-6; CDR3: CASRRIAAYGYTF; DNA: TGTGCCAGCAGAAGGATCGCGGCCTATGGCTACACCTTC
size: NA; J: TRBJ2-1; D: NA; V: TRBV7-2; CDR3: CASSLDWRVFNEQFF; DNA: TGTGCCAGCAGCTTAGATTGGCGGGTTTTCAATGAGCAGTTCTTC
size: NA; J: TRBJ1-1; D: NA; V: TRBV30; CDR3: CAWSSTGTEAFF; DNA: TGTGCCTGGAGTTCCACGGGGACTGAAGCTTTCTTT
size: NA; J: TRBJ1-1; D: NA; V: TRBV7-2; CDR3: CASSLKAGPGEAFF; DNA: TGTGCCAGCAGCTTAAAGGCGGGCCCTGGTGAAGCTTTCTTT
size: NA; J: TRBJ2-7; D: NA; V: TRBV11-2; CDR3: CASSLAARGKRGEQYF; DNA: TGTGCCAGCAGCTTAGCGGCCCGGGGGAAGCGTGGCGAGCAGTACTTC
size: few; J: TRBJ1-6; D: NA; V: TRBV6-5; CDR3: CASSSTGTTPLHF; DNA: TGTGCCAGCAGTTCCACAGGGACAACACCCCTCCACTTT
size: NA; J: TRBJ2-2; D: NA; V: TRBV12-5; CDR3: CASGPGHPTGELFF; DNA: TGTGCTAGTGGCCCGGGACACCCGACCGGGGAGCTGTTTTTT
size: few; J: TRBJ2-1; D: TRBD2; V: TRBV2; CDR3: CASRLTGTTHEQFF; DNA: TGTGCCAGCAGGTTGACCGGGACTACCCATGAGCAGTTCTTC
size: NA; J: TRBJ1-3; D: NA; V: TRBV7-8; CDR3: CASSSGVGNTIYF; DNA: TGTGCCAGCAGCTCAGGGGTTGGAAACACCATATATTTT
size: NA; J: TRBJ2-7; D: TRBD1; V: TRBV7-2; CDR3: CASSVRDRVVEQYF; DNA: TGTGCCAGCAGCGTCCGGGACAGGGTAGTCGAGCAGTACTTC
size: NA; J: TRBJ1-1; D: NA; V: TRBV29-1; CDR3: CSVLGSLNTEAFF; DNA: TGCAGCGTTCTGGGCAGCTTGAACACTGAAGCTTTCTTT
size: NA; J: TRBJ2-1; D: NA; V: TRBV5-1; CDR3: CASSPQWGGMYNEQFF; DNA: TGCGCCAGCAGCCCCCAGTGGGGGGGCATGTACAATGAGCAGTTCTTC
size: NA; J: TRBJ1-3; D: NA; V: TRBV14; CDR3: CASSQDRRGGNTIYF; DNA: TGTGCCAGCAGCCAAGATAGGCGAGGTGGAAACACCATATATTTT
size: NA; J: TRBJ2-6; D: NA; V: TRBV27; CDR3: CASSIAGANVLTF; DNA: TGTGCCAGCAGTATCGCTGGGGCCAACGTCCTGACTTTC
size: NA; J: TRBJ1-3; D: NA; V: TRBV1; CDR3: CTSRGRGRSGNTIYF; DNA: TGCACCAGCAGGGGGAGGGGCCGCTCTGGAAACACCATATATTTT
size: NA; J: TRBJ1-5; D: NA; V: TRBV5-6; CDR3: CASSLRLTGNQPQHF; DNA: TGTGCCAGCAGCTTGAGGTTAACAGGCAATCAGCCCCAGCATTTT
size: NA; J: TRBJ2-7; D: NA; V: TRBV7-9; CDR3: CASSLGGGDEQYF; DNA: TGTGCCAGCAGCTTAGGAGGAGGGGACGAGCAGTACTTC
size: NA; J: TRBJ1-3; D: NA; V: TRBV14; CDR3: CASSLGQIINTIYF; DNA: TGTGCCAGCAGCCTGGGACAAATTATAAACACCATATATTTT
size: few; J: TRBJ2-2; D: TRBD2; V: TRBV10-3; CDR3: CAISEASGGSGELFF; DNA: TGTGCCATCAGTGAGGCAAGCGGGGGGTCCGGGGAGCTGTTTTTT
size: NA; J: TRBJ1-1; D: TRBD1; V: TRBV28; CDR3: CASSLGTGWTEAFF; DNA: TGTGCCAGCAGTTTGGGGACAGGGTGGACTGAAGCTTTCTTT
size: NA; J: TRBJ1-2; D: NA; V: TRBV11-2; CDR3: CASSSTLAIQGTDGYTF; DNA: TGTGCCAGCAGCTCCACCTTGGCCATACAGGGAACGGATGGCTACACCTTC
size: NA; J: TRBJ1-2; D: NA; V: TRBV28; CDR3: CASSPSDGSGNGYTF; DNA: TGTGCCAGCAGCCCCTCAGATGGGTCCGGGAATGGCTACACCTTC
size: NA; J: TRBJ2-3; D: TRBD2; V: TRBV27; CDR3: CASRLIGLAGGPDTQYF; DNA: TGTGCCAGCAGACTGATTGGACTAGCGGGGGGCCCAGATACGCAGTATTTT